A single T cell receptor (beta chain) is shown here with its context. Its antigen specificity is not known. It has no much larger one-base neighbor in the sample; base qualities were not kept. The data originate from a study of blood T cell repertoires in COVID-19 (dated by TCRdb to 2018 to 2021). With respect to the entire study: Samples from collaborators originated in the United States, Italy and Spain and spanned both the acute and convalescent phases of COVID-19. The prospective study material was composed of cDNA or gDNA derived from T cells, B-cell-depleted T cells, or PBMCs. Subjects who had been exposed to COVID-19, were actively infected with it, or had recovered from it provided the deeply sampled blood TCRbeta repertoires that made up the dataset. The repertoires were released in a freely available public database intended as a resource for research on the immune response to SARS-CoV-2. Samples came from the ongoing ImmuneRACE study (first 160 participants) plus 1,254 subjects from 6 global collaborators. The sample metadata nearly always contained a de-identified subject ID, COVID-19 status, age in years and sex. Where HLA class I and class II types were available, the types were taken from metadata supplied by the sample provider, not from assay-based typing.

Sequences MDHEN (CDR1) and SYDVKM (CDR2) are obtained from the germline V gene. Taken from cysteine to phenylalanine, the CDR3 has 15 residues. Just CDR3 DNA is preserved here, 45 bases in frame from base 1. V has 7 bases trimmed and J has 6 bases trimmed; junction bases matching no gene number 14. The collaborating institutions used their own protocols to collect whole blood in K2EDTA tubes. For TCRbeta analysis, collaborators shipped samples as frozen whole blood, isolated PBMCs, or DNA extracted from either of those sample types. The paper as a whole reports these results and caveats: How much clinical and demographic metadata was included differed by source and by participant, and the metadata was provided uncurated.

The immunoSEQ Assay, a bias-controlled multiplex PCR, was used to amplify TCRbeta CDR3 regions from genomic DNA. In the paper's pipeline: Within the assay, amplification of reference gene primers was used to estimate how many nucleated cells each sample contained. Sequence reads were collapsed and filtered to measure the absolute abundance of every unique TCRbeta CDR3 rearrangement. Productive Simpson clonality was computed per sample as the square root of Simpson's diversity index over productive rearrangements. Drawn from immuneACCESS, this table holds only the in-frame rearrangements with V and J called that TCRdb kept. Clones are partly lost; checked studies trace under half to an unresolved V gene and leave the rest unexplained. The V and J calls and the clone size are those of that table, but D and trimming were determined from the DNA. This sample comprises about 190,000 clones, more than 85% of them detected only once. Around 2.3% of the sample goes to the ten largest clones.

The TCR was taken from a man between 65 and 79 years old with active or convalescent COVID-19. The chain is encoded by TRBV28 joined to TRBJ2-7, with 8 bases aligning to TRBD2. Specimen: peripheral blood. CDR3 loop: CASTPWGTRVGEQYF. The nucleotides are TGTGCCAGCACTCCATGGGGGACTAGAGTGGGCGAGCAGTACTTC.